Sequencing of this TCR beta chain was carried out in a study of blood T cells in healthy people across ages. Each donor supplied ten milliliters of peripheral blood. The study's findings and limits: Strong correlation linked observed beta diversity and percent naive T cells.

This CDR3 contains 16 residues. V lost 4 bases, J lost 6 bases, and 7 bases stayed unmatched. CDR1 is SQVTM, CDR2 ANQGSEA, per germline. PCR was performed a second time for roughly 7 to 12 cycles using a sample-barcoded 5' primer and a J-beta primer mix. TCRdb ran MiXCR on the 5' RACE reads and lists one entry per CDR3 protein. This table holds roughly 680,000 distinct CDR3 sequences, roughly half found once. This clonotype has at least ten counts. What it binds is not known. This TCR derives from an elderly woman in good health. The sequenced sample consisted of blood. The rearrangement joins TRBV29-1 to TRBJ2-3, with 16 bases that match TRBD2. CDR3 DNA sequence: TGCAGCGTTGCAAAGGGACTAGCGGGAGGGAAGGATACGCAGTATTTT. Its translation is CSVAKGLAGGKDTQYF.